Below are 21 T cell receptor beta chains sequenced from a single sample in a study of Graves' ophthalmopathy and Graves' hyperthyroidism. RNA transcripts provided the template for amplifying TCR beta CDR3 regions. Investigators did first-round RT-PCR with HTBI primers, then second-round multiplex PCR. MiXCR was run by TCRdb on the multiplex PCR reads, yielding one entry per CDR3 protein. The profile shows 560,000 or so distinct CDR3 sequences, less than 40% of them singletons. Sequenced material: peripheral blood or thyroid tissue (not recorded which). The receptors originated from an adult man with Graves' hyperthyroidism.

A note on this clonotype: No DNA is shown, since the ends of the CDR3 on it are uncertain; the CDR3 is the one TCRdb lists. This chain connects TRBV10-3 to TRBJ2-5; the table's D call of TRBD2 was not tested on the DNA. The germline V gene encodes CDR1 ENHRY and CDR2 SYGVKD. Including both end residues, the CDR3 is 17 amino acids long. CDR3 loop: CAICSAGLAGLQETQYF.

This clonotype has a count of ten or more. The chain is built from TRBV15 and TRBJ1-1, with a tentative D call TRBD1 (5 bases). Deletions cut 3 bases from V and 11 bases from J, with 13 bases between. The CDR3 has 12 residues. From germline, CDR1 is LNHNV and CDR2 YYDKDF (reference sequence). The CDR3 DNA reads TGTGCCACCAGCAGCCGGCAGGGAGAGGCTTTCTTT. Translating gives CATSSRQGEAFF. Filled out from reference TRBV15 and TRBJ1-1, the complete variable domain reads DAMVIQNPRYQVTQFGKPVTLSCSQTLNHNVMYWYQQKSSQAPKLLFHYYDKDFNNEADTPDNFQSRRPNTSFCFLDIRSPGLGDTAMYLCATSSRQGEAFFGQGTRLTVV.

This clonotype was recorded at least ten times. This chain links TRBV19 with TRBJ1-2; tentatively, D is TRBD1 (6 bases). V gave up 6 bases and J gave up 7 bases, with 18 bases separating them. In germline, CDR1 is LNHDA, CDR2 SQIVND (reference sequence). The CDR3 length is 14 residues. This CDR3 is CASRLEAGVPGYTF. The CDR3 DNA reads as TGTGCCAGTAGGCTAGAAGCAGGGGTTCCTGGCTACACCTTC.

This clonotype was detected ten times or more. The J gene is TRBJ1-4, the V gene TRBV7-8, with 8 bases aligning to TRBD1. V lost 6 bases and J lost 3; bases outside the gene matches: 15. Germline assignment: CDR1 SGHVS and CDR2 FQNEAQ. The CDR3 extends over 18 amino acids. The DNA for the CDR3 is TGTGCCAGCAGGAGCCTCCCCCGCCGACAGGGGCCTAATGAAAAACTGTTTTTT. Its protein is CASRSLPRRQGPNEKLFF.

The V and J genes are TRBV2 and TRBJ2-7; a weak D match, TRBD2 (6 bases). The CDR3 sequence is 16 residues long. The V gene's germline CDR1 is SNHLY and CDR2 FYNNEI. V was cut by 5 bases and J by 4 bases, with 21 bases left in between. In DNA form, the CDR3 reads TGTGCCAGCAGTCCTCTCTCATTTGGACTACCGTACGAGCAGTACTTC. This codes for CASSPLSFGLPYEQYF.

This clonotype was counted only a few times. This chain joins TRBV2 and TRBJ2-7, with 8 bases fitting TRBD1. Germline CDR1 is SNHLY and CDR2 is FYNNEI. V was pared by 7 bases and J by 2 bases, with 10 bases of the junction left unmatched. This CDR3 contains 15 residues. CDR3 sequence (DNA): TGTGCCAGCACTATCGGACAGGGACCGACCTACGAGCAGTACTTC. Amino acid sequence: CASTIGQGPTYEQYF. Drawing the rest from reference TRBV2 and TRBJ2-7, the complete variable domain is EPEVTQTPSHQVTQMGQEVILRCVPISNHLYFYWYRQILGQKVEFLVSFYNNEISEKSEIFDDQFSVERPDGSNFTLKIRSTKLEDSAMYFCASTIGQGPTYEQYFGPGTRLTVT.

For the CDR3, the DNA is TGTGCCAGCAGCTTAAGCAGGTACTCCAATGAGCAGTTCTTC. Encoded protein: CASSLSRYSNEQFF. V and J are TRBV7-3 and TRBJ2-1; no clear D. V was shortened by 1 base and J by 6 bases, with 10 bases between the two germline ends. The germline CDR1 and CDR2 sequences are SGHTA and FQGTGA. This CDR3 has 14 residues.

Ten or more counts support this clonotype. The V call is TRBV4-1, the J call TRBJ2-7; TRBD2 is a possible D gene (5 bases). Germline CDR1 and CDR2: MGHRA and YSYEKL. Trimming removed 1 base from V and 7 bases from J, with 20 bases in between. This CDR3 is built from 16 residues. CDR3 coding DNA: TGCGCCAGCAGCCAAGTCTTCCCGGACGGGGTCGGGGAGCAGTACTTC. Translated, it gives CASSQVFPDGVGEQYF.

There are many counts of this clonotype. The chain uses TRBV10-2 and TRBJ2-5, with 11 nucleotides matching TRBD2. V lost 2 bases and J lost 1; bases outside the gene matches: 12. The CDR3 runs to 19 residues. Per the germline V gene, CDR1 is WSHSY and CDR2 is SAAADI. CDR3 sequence (DNA): TGCGCCAGCAGTGAGCCACCCGGGACTAGCGGTCCACCCCAAGAGACCCAGTACTTC. This sequence encodes CASSEPPGTSGPPQETQYF.

This clonotype was seen only a few times. V gene TRBV27 combines with J gene TRBJ1-6; 7 bases are a match to TRBD1. This CDR3 is built from 16 residues. The J segment lost 10 bases and the V segment lost 8 bases, leaving 17 bases of the junction unmatched. Germline CDR1 and CDR2: MNHEY and SMNVEV (reference sequence). In DNA, the CDR3 is TGTGCCAGCGGATCCCTCGGAGGGGGCGGAAAATCACCCCTCCACTTT. It translates to CASGSLGGGGKSPLHF.

The rearrangement uses TRBV18 and TRBJ1-2; D might be TRBD1 (6 bases). CDR1 is KGHSH, CDR2 LQKENI, per germline. The CDR3 length is 19 residues. With 0 bases removed from V and 5 bases from J, the gap between germline ends came to 25 bases. The CDR3 spells CASSPPANKDRSLEYGYTF. DNA of the CDR3: TGTGCCAGCTCACCACCGGCGAATAAAGACAGGTCTCTAGAATATGGCTACACCTTC. Together with reference TRBV18 and TRBJ1-2, the CDR3 gives the full variable domain: NAGVMQNPRHLVRRRGQEARLRCSPMKGHSHVYWYRQLPEEGLKFMVYLQKENIIDESGMPKERFSAEFPKEGPSILRIQQVVRGDSAAYFCASSPPANKDRSLEYGYTFGSGTRLTVV.

V gene TRBV10-3 combines with J gene TRBJ2-7; 8 bases align to TRBD2. Gene TRBJ2-1 matches the end of the DNA better, so the J call may be wrong. CDR3 length: 16 residues. From germline, CDR1 is ENHRY and CDR2 SYGVKD. CDR3 sequence (DNA): TGTGCCATCAGTGAGCCCGTAGCGGGAACCTACAATGAGCAGTTCTTC. Protein sequence: CAISEPVAGTYNEQFF.

This clonotype came up a few times. The J gene is TRBJ2-2, the V gene TRBV3-1, with D perhaps matching TRBD1 or TRBD2 (5 bases each). CDR3 length: 13 amino acids. V dropped 8 bases and J dropped 4 bases, with 11 bases sitting between them. CDR1 LGHDT and CDR2 YNNKEL come from the germline V gene (reference sequence). In nucleotides, the CDR3 is TGTGCCAGCGGCAGAGGGACCACCGGGGAGCTGTTTTTT. Residues: CASGRGTTGELFF.

The chain carries TRBV11-3 and TRBJ2-3; 12 bases line up with TRBD2. This CDR3 is 16 amino acids long. V was pared by 0 bases and J by 6 bases, with 4 bases of the junction left unmatched. Germline V gives CDR1 SGHNT, CDR2 YENEEA. CDR3 sequence reads: CASSLDLAGGTDTQYF. In DNA form, the CDR3 reads TGTGCCAGCAGCTTAGACCTAGCGGGAGGGACTGATACGCAGTATTTT.

This clonotype came up many times. The rearrangement links TRBV2 to TRBJ1-1; no clear D gene. In germline, CDR1 is SNHLY, CDR2 FYNNEI. The length of the CDR3 is 14 residues. Trimming stripped 8 bases from V and 0 bases from J, with 13 bases between. CDR3 in amino acids: CASGLALLNTEAFF. The CDR3, as DNA: TGTGCCAGCGGACTCGCTCTCCTGAACACTGAAGCTTTCTTT. Full variable domain (rest looked up from reference TRBV2 and TRBJ1-1): EPEVTQTPSHQVTQMGQEVILRCVPISNHLYFYWYRQILGQKVEFLVSFYNNEISEKSEIFDDQFSVERPDGSNFTLKIRSTKLEDSAMYFCASGLALLNTEAFFGQGTRLTVV.

This clonotype has a handful of counts. The genes are TRBV5-8 and TRBJ1-2; no clear D gene. Germline CDR1 and CDR2: SGHTS and YDEGEE. The CDR3 has 15 amino acids. V lost 3 bases to trimming and J lost 2 bases, with 14 bases between them. In DNA form, the CDR3 reads TGTGCCAGCAGCTATCTAGAGAAGCCCAACTATGGCTACACCTTC. As protein: CASSYLEKPNYGYTF.

This chain uses TRBV7-9 with TRBJ2-6, with D possibly TRBD2 on 6 matching bases. Trimming removed 1 base at V and 15 bases at J, with 10 bases between. The CDR3 has 12 residues. Germline V gene lookup returns CDR1 SEHNR and CDR2 FQNEAQ (reference sequence). This chain's CDR3 is CASSLVGLGLTF. In DNA form, the CDR3 reads TGTGCCAGCAGCTTAGTGGGACTCGGCCTGACTTTC.

This chain joins TRBV19 and TRBJ2-7, with D perhaps TRBD2 (5 bases). The tail of the sequence fits TRBJ2-1 better, so the J call may be wrong. CDR1 LNHDA and CDR2 SQIVND come from the germline V gene (reference sequence). This CDR3 spans 14 amino acids. The CDR3 reads CASRQGSSYNEQFF. The CDR3 DNA reads as TGTGCCAGTAGGCAAGGGAGCTCCTACAATGAGCAGTTCTTC.

This clonotype was detected many times. The rearrangement joins TRBV7-6 to TRBJ2-5, with 7 bases that match TRBD1. CDR3 size: 13 residues. Germline V CDR1 and CDR2: SGHVS, FNYEAQ. V dropped 2 bases and J dropped 5; count of bases not matched to a gene: 2. The CDR3 nucleotides read TGTGCCAGCAGCTTACAGGACAGGGAGACCCAGTACTTC. This encodes CASSLQDRETQYF. Drawing the rest from reference TRBV7-6 and TRBJ2-5, the complete variable domain is GAGVSQSPRYKVTKRGQDVALRCDPISGHVSLYWYRQALGQGPEFLTYFNYEAQQDKSGLPNDRFSAERPEGSISTLTIQRTEQRDSAMYRCASSLQDRETQYFGPGTRLLVL.

This clonotype has ten or more counts. The chain recombines TRBV19 with TRBJ2-2, with 7 bases identical to TRBD1. The CDR3 loop spans 18 amino acids. The germline gives CDR1 LNHDA, CDR2 SQIVND (reference sequence). Trimming took 5 bases from V and 7 from J; bases not matched to a gene: 19. The CDR3, as DNA: TGTGCCAGTAGTTCGTATCTGAGGACAGGAGTTGCTTACGGGGAGCTGTTTTTT. Translating it yields CASSSYLRTGVAYGELFF.

This clonotype was detected once. V gene TRBV7-6 combines with J gene TRBJ1-5; D is ambiguous. From germline, CDR1 is SGHVS and CDR2 FNYEAQ. The length of the CDR3 is 18 residues. The V end was cut by 6 bases, the J end by 6 bases, with 27 bases between. The CDR3 nucleotides are TGTGCCAGCAGTACTGCCCCCCCCGGGCCCCGATCCCCTCAGCCCCAGCATTTT. It is translated as CASSTAPPGPRSPQPQHF.